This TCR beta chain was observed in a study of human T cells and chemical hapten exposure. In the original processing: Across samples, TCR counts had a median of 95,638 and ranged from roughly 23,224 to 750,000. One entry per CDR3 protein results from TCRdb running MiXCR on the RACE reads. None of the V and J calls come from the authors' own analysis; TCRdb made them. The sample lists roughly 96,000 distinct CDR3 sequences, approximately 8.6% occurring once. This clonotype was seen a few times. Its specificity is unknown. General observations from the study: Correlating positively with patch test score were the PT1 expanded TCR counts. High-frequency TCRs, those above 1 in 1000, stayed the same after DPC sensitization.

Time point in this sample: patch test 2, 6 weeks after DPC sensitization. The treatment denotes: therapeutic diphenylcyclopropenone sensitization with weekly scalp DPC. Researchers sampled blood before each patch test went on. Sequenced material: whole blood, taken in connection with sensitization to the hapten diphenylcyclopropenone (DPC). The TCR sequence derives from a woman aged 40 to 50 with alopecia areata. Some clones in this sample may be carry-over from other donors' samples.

CDR3 sequence reads: CSVGPHFGRIENEQFF. The CDR3 DNA is TGCAGCGTTGGGCCCCACTTTGGACGGATTGAAAATGAGCAGTTCTTC. J is TRBJ2-1 and V is TRBV29-1, with D hard to call. Germline V lookup: CDR1 SQVTM, CDR2 ANQGSEA. Trimming removed 4 bases from V and 7 bases from J, with 23 bases in between. The CDR3 is 16 amino acids.